What follows are 17 T cell receptor beta chains derived from one specimen sequenced in a study of blood T cell repertoires in COVID-19. TCRdb's copy holds only in-frame clones and misses some; the assay was immunoSEQ multiplex PCR. In the table there are around 38,000 clones, about 90% of which are singletons. Material for sequencing was peripheral blood. The receptors stem from a man aged 55 to 69 with COVID-19, enrolled during active disease.

This chain links TRBV2 with TRBJ2-2, with D perhaps matching TRBD2 (6 bases). Trimming removed 6 bases from V and 7 bases from J, with 18 bases in between. Germline assignment: CDR1 SNHLY and CDR2 FYNNEI. This CDR3 has 15 amino acids. This chain's CDR3 is CASSLPGLRGGELFF. As DNA, the CDR3 is TGTGCCAGCAGCCTTCCGGGACTTCGGGGCGGGGAGCTGTTTTTT.

V gene TRBV10-3 combines with J gene TRBJ1-2; 10 bases map to TRBD1. Germline CDR1 ENHRY, CDR2 SYGVKD. The CDR3 spans 14 residues. J was trimmed by 3 bases and V by 6 bases; bases with no gene match: 4. The CDR3 region has the DNA TGTGCCATCAGAAGACAGGGGGCTGACTATGGCTACACCTTC. Amino acid sequence: CAIRRQGADYGYTF.

The chain employs TRBV28 and TRBJ1-4; 7 bases align to TRBD1. CDR1 and CDR2 from the germline V gene are MDHEN and SYDVKM. J was trimmed by 7 bases and V by 6 bases; bases with no gene match: 5. The CDR3 has 13 residues. The CDR3 loop is CASRGGWGEKLFF. CDR3 DNA: TGTGCCAGCAGAGGGGGCTGGGGTGAAAAACTGTTTTTT.

The V gene is TRBV5-5, the J gene TRBJ2-7; TRBD1 is a possible D gene (5 bases). CDR3 size: 14 residues. Germline lookup yields CDR1 SGHKS and CDR2 YYEKEE (reference sequence). V lost 0 bases and J lost 4, with 11 bases in between. This chain's CDR3 is CASSLEATEYEQYF. CDR3 nucleotide sequence: TGTGCCAGCAGCTTGGAAGCGACAGAATACGAGCAGTACTTC.

The chain joins TRBV29-1 to TRBJ2-4; possible D gene TRBD1, 5 bases. Germline-derived CDR1 and CDR2 are SQVTM and ANQGSEA. V lost 5 bases and J lost 0, with 11 bases in between. CDR3 length equals 14 residues. The CDR3 protein is CSVTPQGAKNIQYF. DNA of the CDR3: TGCAGCGTTACCCCTCAGGGAGCCAAAAACATTCAGTACTTC.

The rearrangement links TRBV9 to TRBJ2-7; 11 bases fit TRBD2. Germline lookup yields CDR1 SGDLS and CDR2 YYNGEE. After removal of 3 bases from V and 7 bases from J, the junction contained 12 bases not matched to a gene. The CDR3 is 16 residues long. The CDR3 DNA follows: TGTGCCAGCAGCGCCCGGTTACTAGCGGGAGCGGAGGAGCAGTACTTC. It translates to CASSARLLAGAEEQYF.

CDR3 amino acids: CAWATSGPGEQFF. As DNA, the CDR3 is TGTGCCTGGGCAACTAGCGGGCCGGGTGAGCAGTTCTTC. The chain is built from TRBV30 and TRBJ2-1; 9 bases align to TRBD2. CDR1 GTSNPN and CDR2 SVGIG come from the germline V gene (reference sequence). This CDR3 comprises 13 residues. V was pared by 5 bases and J by 9 bases, with 8 bases of the junction left unmatched.

The V call is TRBV23-1, the J call TRBJ2-7, with TRBD1 matching 7 bases. TRBV23-1 belongs to the ORF category, with a function that is uncertain. Germline trimming cut 0 bases from V and 4 bases from J; bases unmatched to any gene: 15. This CDR3 contains 18 residues. This CDR3 reads CASSQSPHRGTGQYEQYF. CDR3 DNA sequence: TGCGCCAGCAGTCAATCGCCACACAGGGGAACAGGCCAATACGAGCAGTACTTC.

This clone was seen just once. The chain couples TRBV7-9 to TRBJ1-2; 8 bases fit TRBD1. J gave up 2 bases and V 5 bases, and 4 bases lay outside the gene matches. The germline gives CDR1 SEHNR, CDR2 FQNEAQ (reference sequence). The CDR3 runs to 14 residues. CDR3 residues: CASSAGQGNYGYTF. The CDR3, as DNA: TGTGCCAGCAGCGCAGGACAGGGAAACTATGGCTACACCTTC.

This chain joins TRBV27 and TRBJ2-1; TRBD2 agrees at 9 bases. Germline CDR1 and CDR2: MNHEY and SMNVEV (reference sequence). This CDR3 is 15 amino acids long. The trim removed 1 base at V and 8 bases at J, leaving 6 bases unmatched. In nucleotides, the CDR3 is TGTGCCAGCAGTTTATTCTTAGCGGGAGCTCATGAGCAGTTCTTC. As protein: CASSLFLAGAHEQFF.

The chain carries TRBV18 and TRBJ1-2; tentative D call: TRBD1 (5 bases). The CDR3 length is 15 residues. V was clipped by 3 bases and J by 6 bases, with 17 bases between them. Germline V gene lookup returns CDR1 KGHSH and CDR2 LQKENI. CDR3 bases: TGTGCCAGCTCACCGAACCTAGAAGGGGCGGATGGCTACACCTTC. Translated, it gives CASSPNLEGADGYTF.

J is TRBJ2-5 and V is TRBV10-2, with TRBD1 identical over 9 bases. Germline CDR1 and CDR2: WSHSY and SAAADI. V lost 2 bases, J lost 5 bases, and 6 bases stayed unmatched. This CDR3 region has 15 residues. Here the CDR3 DNA reads TGCGCCAGCAGTGAGAGCACAGGGGGCTGGGAGACCCAGTACTTC. Translating it yields CASSESTGGWETQYF.

A few counts support this clone. The CDR3 DNA sequence: TGTGCCAGCAGTGCGCTGGGGGACAGATCAGCGCAGTACTTC. Protein: CASSALGDRSAQYF. This chain uses TRBV28 with TRBJ2-7, with TRBD1 matching over 7 bases. The CDR3 totals 14 residues. Germline V CDR1 and CDR2: MDHEN, SYDVKM. Trimming at V came to 5 bases and at J to 9 bases, leaving 13 bases not matched to a gene.

The chain combines TRBV7-9 with TRBJ1-3; a weak D match, TRBD1 (6 bases). The CDR3 is 14 amino acids. V lost 5 bases and J lost 1, with 9 bases in between. Germline CDR1 is SEHNR and CDR2 is FQNEAQ (reference sequence). Written as DNA, the CDR3 is TGTGCCAGCAGCCCAGGGGCATCTGGAAACACCATATATTTT. Protein product: CASSPGASGNTIYF.

The V gene is TRBV12-5, the J gene TRBJ2-5; D perhaps matches TRBD2 (6 bases). The CDR3 extends over 14 amino acids. Germline V CDR1 and CDR2: LGHNT, FRNRAP. V lost 0 bases and J lost 3, with 8 bases in between. The chain's CDR3 is CASGLVPGEETQYF. For the CDR3, the DNA is TGTGCTAGTGGTTTGGTACCGGGAGAAGAGACCCAGTACTTC.

This chain uses TRBV18 with TRBJ1-2, with D maybe TRBD1 (6 bases). The CDR3 covers 13 residues. Germline CDR1 reads KGHSH; CDR2 reads LQKENI. Trimming removed 5 bases from V and 8 bases from J, with 15 bases in between. The chain's CDR3 is CASSDTRGRGYTF. The CDR3 region has the DNA TGTGCCAGCTCAGACACCAGGGGCCGCGGCTACACCTTC.

V gene TRBV3-1 (or the pseudogene TRBV3-2) combines with J gene TRBJ2-1, with D unclear. V gave up 1 base and J gave up 4 bases, with 5 bases separating them. CDR3 size: 13 residues. The germline CDR1 and CDR2 sequences are LGHDT and YNNKEL (reference sequence). CDR3 nucleotide sequence: TGTGCCAGCAGCCAAGCCCTTTACAATGAGCAGTTCTTC. This codes for CASSQALYNEQFF.